This TCR beta chain was captured in a study of blood T cell repertoires in COVID-19. Study-level information: Sample material is recorded as cDNA or gDNA derived from T cells, B-cell-depleted T cells, or PBMCs.

It was during active infection that Seattle patients were enrolled and then longitudinally followed. The assay was immunoSEQ multiplex PCR, and TCRdb's table has in-frame clones only and misses some. The table has approximately 300,000 clones, around 81% seen once; the top ten hold 15% to 19%. This clone was detected only once. Germline-derived CDR1 and CDR2 are SGHRS and YFSETQ. The CDR3 is 15 residues long. Trimming cost V 4 bases and J 5 bases; bases outside gene matches: 8. The sample consisted of peripheral blood. V is TRBV5-1 and J is TRBJ1-1, with 10 bases that match TRBD1. This clonotype was sampled from a person aged 65-85 years with COVID-19, enrolled during active disease. The chain's CDR3 is CASSPRDRGDTEAFF. The CDR3 DNA follows: TGCGCCAGCAGCCCCCGGGACAGGGGTGATACTGAAGCTTTCTTT.